This T cell receptor beta chain was sequenced for a study of blood T cell repertoires in COVID-19. Here immunoSEQ multiplex PCR was the method, and the copy in TCRdb shows in-frame clones only, minus some. The table records 65,000 to 85,000 clones, roughly 89% of them present only once. V dropped 4 bases and J dropped 1 base, with 8 bases sitting between them. CDR1 and CDR2 (germline): SGHRS, YFSETQ. The CDR3 totals 13 residues. J is TRBJ2-5 and V is TRBV5-1, with D possibly TRBD2 on 5 matching bases. This TCR was sampled from a man in his fifties or sixties with active COVID-19. Specimen: peripheral blood. Here the CDR3 DNA reads TGCGCCAGCAGCCGGACTCCCCAAGAGACCCAGTACTTC. The encoded protein is CASSRTPQETQYF. Together with reference TRBV5-1 and TRBJ2-5, the CDR3 gives the full variable domain: KAGVTQTPRYLIKTRGQQVTLSCSPISGHRSVSWYQQTPGQGLQFLFEYFSETQRNKGNFPGRFSGRQFSNSRSEMNVSTLELGDSALYLCASSRTPQETQYFGPGTRLLVL.